This T cell receptor beta chain comes out of a study of identical twins. Study-level results: Out-of-frame alpha sequences common to twins were enriched for low generation probability. Within cord blood, abundant beta clonotypes carried fewer insertions, but memory repertoires showed no such trend.

With V trimmed by 4 bases and J by 3 bases, 18 bases remained unmatched. Germline assignment: CDR1 SGHDT and CDR2 YYEEEE. CDR3 length: 18 residues. This clonotype turned up a few times. What it recognizes is unknown. MiXCR was run by TCRdb on the 5' RACE reads, yielding one entry per CDR3 protein. The sample lists around 370,000 distinct CDR3 sequences; roughly 9% were seen once. The chain joins TRBV5-6 to TRBJ2-5, with 7 positions matching TRBD1. The TCR comes from a woman between 50 and 59 years old in good health. Sequencing was performed on naive T cells sorted from blood. CDR3 sequence: CASSRPRQGLRIEETQYF. The DNA for the CDR3 is TGTGCCAGCAGCAGACCGAGACAGGGCCTACGAATCGAAGAGACCCAGTACTTC.